This entry lists 22 T cell receptor beta chains sequenced from one sample in a study of early T cells in non-severe SARS-CoV-2 infection. TCRdb re-called the 5' RACE reads with MiXCR, one entry per CDR3 protein. The sample holds 69,000 or so distinct CDR3 sequences; about 9% are singletons and the top ten take about 6.1%. Sequenced input: whole blood. All receptors come from an adult who was a healthcare worker with PCR-confirmed SARS-CoV-2 infection or an uninfected control (not recorded which).

This clonotype was detected many times. V is TRBV14 and J is TRBJ2-7, with 8 nucleotides matching TRBD2. The germline CDR1 and CDR2 sequences are SGHDN and FVKESK. V trimming: 4 bases; J trimming: 0 bases; junction bases outside the gene matches: 11. The CDR3 has 17 amino acids. CDR3 sequence reads: CASSLNDPGGSSYEQYF. The DNA of the CDR3 is TGTGCCAGCAGCCTAAATGACCCGGGGGGGAGCTCCTACGAGCAGTACTTC.

In its sample, this clonotype was seen a few times. The chain joins TRBV6-2 or TRBV6-3 to TRBJ1-1, with a tentative D call TRBD1 (5 bases). Germline V gene lookup returns CDR1 MNHEY and CDR2 SVGEGT. The CDR3 length is 13 residues. Trimming removed 6 bases at V and 3 bases at J, with 11 bases between. CDR3 nucleotides: TGTGCCAGCAGGCCGGGCAGGGACACTGAAGCTTTCTTT. Translated: CASRPGRDTEAFF.

There are a few counts of this clonotype. The chain has TRBV6-2 or TRBV6-3 and TRBJ2-5; no firm D call. The germline gives CDR1 MNHEY, CDR2 SVGEGT. This CDR3 is 12 amino acids long. The V and J ends lost 2 bases and 3 bases respectively, with 4 bases between them. This CDR3 reads CASSYGKETQYF. The CDR3, as DNA: TGTGCCAGCAGTTACGGGAAAGAGACCCAGTACTTC.

Only a few counts were recorded for this clonotype. Here the CDR3 DNA reads TGCGCCAGCAGCTCTTCTACAGGGCACGTAAAACTGTTTTTT. Translation: CASSSSTGHVKLFF. The V call is TRBV5-1, the J call TRBJ1-4; maybe TRBD1 (6 bases). The germline V gene has CDR1 SGHRS and CDR2 YFSETQ. Trimming pared 3 bases from V and 10 bases from J, leaving 16 bases between. The CDR3 spans 14 residues. The full variable domain, with the rest looked up from reference TRBV5-1 and TRBJ1-4, is KAGVTQTPRYLIKTRGQQVTLSCSPISGHRSVSWYQQTPGQGLQFLFEYFSETQRNKGNFPGRFSGRQFSNSRSEMNVSTLELGDSALYLCASSSSTGHVKLFFGSGTQLSVL.

This clonotype was detected many times. This sequence joins TRBV9 and TRBJ2-7; TRBD2 agrees at 7 bases. Germline-derived CDR1 and CDR2 are SGDLS and YYNGEE. The CDR3 consists of 15 residues. Germline trimming cut 2 bases from V and 2 bases from J; bases unmatched to any gene: 7. CDR3 DNA sequence: TGTGCCAGCAGCGTTAGCGGGCTCGGTACCTACGAGCAGTACTTC. Protein product: CASSVSGLGTYEQYF.

This rearrangement joins TRBV15 to TRBJ2-2; D is undetermined. Trimming took off 8 bases at V and 5 bases at J, with 6 bases between the two ends. The V gene's germline CDR1 is LNHNV and CDR2 YYDKDF (reference sequence). This CDR3 comprises 11 residues. In DNA, the CDR3 is TGTGCCACCTCCATAACCGGGGAGCTGTTTTTT. Its protein is CATSITGELFF.

This chain links TRBV11-2 with TRBJ1-1, with TRBD1 as a possible D gene (5 bases). The CDR3 loop spans 14 amino acids. In germline, CDR1 is SGHAT, CDR2 FQNNGV. Trimming removed 3 bases from V and 11 bases from J, with 19 bases in between. CDR3: CASSFGDSLYDAFF. CDR3 sequence (DNA): TGTGCCAGCAGCTTCGGAGACAGTCTCTACGACGCTTTCTTT.

This clonotype was seen ten or more times. This chain uses TRBV20-1 with TRBJ1-1; D ambiguous. V was cut by 3 bases and J by 1 base, with 12 bases left in between. The CDR3 has 14 amino acids. Germline assignment: CDR1 DFQATT and CDR2 SNEGSKA (reference sequence). As DNA, the CDR3 is TGCAGTGCTAGGGGTCCGGGAACGAACACTGAAGCTTTCTTT. This translates into CSARGPGTNTEAFF.

The CDR3 protein is CASSHRGLAGGNEQFF. The CDR3 DNA reads TGTGCCAGCAGCCACCGGGGACTAGCGGGAGGAAATGAGCAGTTCTTC. The gene calls are TRBV11-1 and TRBJ2-1; 15 bases fit TRBD2. The CDR3 is 16 amino acids. J gave up 7 bases and V 5 bases, and 6 bases lay outside the gene matches. From germline, CDR1 is SGHAT and CDR2 FQDESV (reference sequence). Together with reference TRBV11-1 and TRBJ2-1, the CDR3 gives the full variable domain: EAEVAQSPRYKITEKSQAVAFWCDPISGHATLYWYRQILGQGPELLVQFQDESVVDDSQLPKDRFSAERLKGVDSTLKIQPAELGDSAMYLCASSHRGLAGGNEQFFGPGTRLTVL.

This clonotype was observed at least ten times. V usage is TRBV2 and J usage is TRBJ2-5; tentative D call: TRBD2 (6 bases). In germline, CDR1 is SNHLY, CDR2 FYNNEI. V was cut by 6 bases and J by 6 bases, with 8 bases left in between. CDR3 length: 11 residues. The CDR3 spells CASREGKTQYF. CDR3 bases: TGTGCCAGCAGGGAGGGGAAGACCCAGTACTTC.

This clonotype was counted ten times or more. This chain connects TRBV4-2 to TRBJ1-2; a weak D match, TRBD1 (5 bases). Between the trimmed V and J ends, which lost 4 bases and 8 bases, there was a span of 20 bases. The germline gives CDR1 LGHNA, CDR2 YNFKEQ. This CDR3 contains 15 residues. CDR3 loop: CASSLQTAGADGYTF. The DNA of the CDR3 is TGTGCCAGCAGCCTCCAGACAGCCGGGGCCGACGGCTACACCTTC.

This clonotype was detected a few times. The genes are TRBV14 and TRBJ1-6; D call uncertain. With 0 bases removed from V and 7 bases from J, the gap between germline ends came to 4 bases. CDR1 and CDR2 (germline): SGHDN, FVKESK. The CDR3 has 13 amino acids. The chain's CDR3 is CASSQDGNSPLHF. The CDR3 nucleotides read TGTGCCAGCAGCCAAGATGGCAATTCACCCCTCCACTTT.

The V and J genes are TRBV27 and TRBJ2-1, with D possibly being TRBD1 (6 bases). V was pared by 5 bases and J by 2 bases, with 10 bases between. Germline V gene sequence: CDR1 MNHEY, CDR2 SMNVEV (reference sequence). CDR3 size: 14 residues. The CDR3 loop is CASSPGTTYNEQFF. Here the CDR3 DNA reads TGTGCCAGCAGTCCAGGGACAACCTACAATGAGCAGTTCTTC.

This clonotype was seen many times. The rearrangement uses TRBV5-1 and TRBJ2-3; TRBD2 matches at 9 bases. J was trimmed by 2 bases and V by 4 bases; bases with no gene match: 5. The CDR3 extends over 15 amino acids. Germline assignment: CDR1 SGHRS and CDR2 YFSETQ. CDR3 in amino acids: CASSRGTSPTDTQYF. As DNA, the CDR3 is TGCGCCAGCAGCCGGGGGACTAGCCCCACAGATACGCAGTATTTT.

This clonotype turned up a few times. The chain carries TRBV6-2 or TRBV6-3 and TRBJ2-1; the D is unclear. Trimming pared 5 bases from V and 9 bases from J, leaving 14 bases between. The CDR3 is 13 amino acids. Germline assignment: CDR1 MNHEY and CDR2 SVGEGT. The CDR3 DNA sequence: TGTGCCAGCAGTACCCTGGACGGCTCTGAGCAGTTCTTC. Translating gives CASSTLDGSEQFF.

Many counts were recorded for this clonotype. The V and J genes are TRBV5-8 and TRBJ2-1; no clear D. This CDR3 comprises 13 residues. Trimming cost V 0 bases and J 9 bases, with 10 bases left between them. CDR1 and CDR2 from the germline V gene are SGHTS and YDEGEE. As DNA, the CDR3 is TGTGCCAGCAGCTTGGGGCCGCTCGGTGAGCAGTTCTTC. Protein sequence: CASSLGPLGEQFF.

This sequence joins TRBV11-1 and TRBJ2-2, with D perhaps matching TRBD2 (5 bases). This CDR3 has 16 amino acids. Germline V gene sequence: CDR1 SGHAT, CDR2 FQDESV (reference sequence). V was cut by 5 bases and J by 0 bases, with 13 bases left in between. CDR3 sequence reads: CASSEPGLSNTGELFF. The CDR3 DNA follows: TGTGCCAGCAGCGAGCCCGGACTTTCGAACACCGGGGAGCTGTTTTTT.

This chain connects TRBV7-2 to TRBJ2-5; the D is unclear. Germline CDR1 is SGHTA and CDR2 is FQGNSA. V gave up 5 bases and J gave up 2 bases, with 18 bases separating them. The CDR3 is 16 residues long. CDR3 DNA: TGTGCCAGCAGCCGTCCTGGGCAGGTCATACAAGAGACCCAGTACTTC. This encodes CASSRPGQVIQETQYF. Variable domain in full (rest from reference TRBV7-2 and TRBJ2-5): GAGVSQSPSNKVTEKGKDVELRCDPISGHTALYWYRQSLGQGLEFLIYFQGNSAPDKSGLPSDRFSAERTGGSVSTLTIQRTQQEDSAVYLCASSRPGQVIQETQYFGPGTRLLVL.

The chain joins TRBV27 to TRBJ1-1, with D uncertain. The CDR3 totals 16 residues. Per germline, CDR1 MNHEY and CDR2 SMNVEV (reference sequence). V was pared by 0 bases and J by 0 bases, with 11 bases between. CDR3 amino acids: CASSLSEGSMNTEAFF. CDR3 DNA sequence: TGTGCCAGCAGTTTATCGGAAGGGTCCATGAACACTGAAGCTTTCTTT.

There are many counts of this clonotype. The V call is TRBV29-1, the J call TRBJ2-7; 12 nucleotides agree with TRBD2. Per the germline V gene, CDR1 is SQVTM and CDR2 is ANQGSEA. This CDR3 contains 15 residues. The junction had 11 bases not matched to a gene; V was cut back by 6 bases and J by 5 bases. CDR3 DNA sequence: TGCAGCGTCCTACACAACCGACTAGCGGGAGACGAGCAGTACTTC. Protein: CSVLHNRLAGDEQYF.

The gene calls are TRBV5-1 and TRBJ2-7; 9 bases map to TRBD1. Looked up from germline, CDR1 is SGHRS and CDR2 is YFSETQ. The J segment lost 5 bases and the V segment lost 3 bases, leaving 6 bases of the junction unmatched. The CDR3 runs to 14 residues. The CDR3 loop is CASSSGQGFHEQYF. The CDR3 DNA follows: TGCGCCAGCAGCTCGGGACAGGGTTTTCACGAGCAGTACTTC. Combining the CDR3 with reference TRBV5-1 and TRBJ2-7 gives the whole variable domain KAGVTQTPRYLIKTRGQQVTLSCSPISGHRSVSWYQQTPGQGLQFLFEYFSETQRNKGNFPGRFSGRQFSNSRSEMNVSTLELGDSALYLCASSSGQGFHEQYFGPGTRLTVT.

This clonotype was picked up many times. The chain carries TRBV6-1 and TRBJ2-7; 9 bases align to TRBD1. The germline gives CDR1 MNHNS, CDR2 SASEGT. V shed 6 bases and J 2 bases; nucleotides not matched to a gene: 8. This CDR3 is 15 amino acids long. CDR3 sequence: CASRDPGQGPYEQYF. The CDR3, as DNA: TGTGCCAGCAGGGACCCGGGACAGGGCCCCTACGAGCAGTACTTC.